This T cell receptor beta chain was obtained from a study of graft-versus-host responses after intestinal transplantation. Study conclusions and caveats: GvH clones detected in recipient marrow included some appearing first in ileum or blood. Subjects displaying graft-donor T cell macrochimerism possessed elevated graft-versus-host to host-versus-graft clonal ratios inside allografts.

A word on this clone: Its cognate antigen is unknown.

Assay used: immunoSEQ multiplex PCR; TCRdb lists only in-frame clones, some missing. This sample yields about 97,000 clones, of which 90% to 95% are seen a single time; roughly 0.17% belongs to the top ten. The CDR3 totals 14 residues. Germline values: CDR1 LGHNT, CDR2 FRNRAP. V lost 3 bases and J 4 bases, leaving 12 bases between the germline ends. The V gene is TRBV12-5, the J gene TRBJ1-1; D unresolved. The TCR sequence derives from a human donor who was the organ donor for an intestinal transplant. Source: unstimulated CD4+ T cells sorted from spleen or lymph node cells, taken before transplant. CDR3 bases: TGTGCTAGTGGTTTCGGTGGGCAGGTCACTGAAGCTTTCTTT. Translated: CASGFGGQVTEAFF.